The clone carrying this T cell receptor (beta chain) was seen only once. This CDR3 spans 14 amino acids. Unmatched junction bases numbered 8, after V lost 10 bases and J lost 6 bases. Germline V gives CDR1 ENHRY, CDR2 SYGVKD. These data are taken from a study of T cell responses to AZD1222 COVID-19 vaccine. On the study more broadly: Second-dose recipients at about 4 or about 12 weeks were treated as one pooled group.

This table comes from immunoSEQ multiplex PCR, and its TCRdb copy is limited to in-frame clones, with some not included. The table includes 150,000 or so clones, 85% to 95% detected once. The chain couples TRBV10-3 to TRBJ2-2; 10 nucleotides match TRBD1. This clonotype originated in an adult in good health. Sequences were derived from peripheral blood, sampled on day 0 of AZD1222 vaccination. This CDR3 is CATGTGVSAGELFF. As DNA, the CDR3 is TGTGCCACAGGGACAGGGGTGTCGGCCGGGGAGCTGTTTTTT.